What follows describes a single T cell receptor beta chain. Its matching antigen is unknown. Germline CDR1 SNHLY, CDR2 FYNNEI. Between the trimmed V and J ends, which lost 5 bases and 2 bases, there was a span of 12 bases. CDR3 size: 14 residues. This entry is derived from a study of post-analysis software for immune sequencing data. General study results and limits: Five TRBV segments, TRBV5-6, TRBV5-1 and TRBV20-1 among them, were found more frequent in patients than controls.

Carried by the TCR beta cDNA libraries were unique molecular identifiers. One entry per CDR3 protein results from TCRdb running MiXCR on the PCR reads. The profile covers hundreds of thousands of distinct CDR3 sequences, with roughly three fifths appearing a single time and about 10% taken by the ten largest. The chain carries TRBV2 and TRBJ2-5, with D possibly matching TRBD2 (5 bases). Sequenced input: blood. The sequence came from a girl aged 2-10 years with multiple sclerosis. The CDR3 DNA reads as TGTGCCAGCAGTTACGGACTCGGGCAAGAGACCCAGTACTTC. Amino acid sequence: CASSYGLGQETQYF.